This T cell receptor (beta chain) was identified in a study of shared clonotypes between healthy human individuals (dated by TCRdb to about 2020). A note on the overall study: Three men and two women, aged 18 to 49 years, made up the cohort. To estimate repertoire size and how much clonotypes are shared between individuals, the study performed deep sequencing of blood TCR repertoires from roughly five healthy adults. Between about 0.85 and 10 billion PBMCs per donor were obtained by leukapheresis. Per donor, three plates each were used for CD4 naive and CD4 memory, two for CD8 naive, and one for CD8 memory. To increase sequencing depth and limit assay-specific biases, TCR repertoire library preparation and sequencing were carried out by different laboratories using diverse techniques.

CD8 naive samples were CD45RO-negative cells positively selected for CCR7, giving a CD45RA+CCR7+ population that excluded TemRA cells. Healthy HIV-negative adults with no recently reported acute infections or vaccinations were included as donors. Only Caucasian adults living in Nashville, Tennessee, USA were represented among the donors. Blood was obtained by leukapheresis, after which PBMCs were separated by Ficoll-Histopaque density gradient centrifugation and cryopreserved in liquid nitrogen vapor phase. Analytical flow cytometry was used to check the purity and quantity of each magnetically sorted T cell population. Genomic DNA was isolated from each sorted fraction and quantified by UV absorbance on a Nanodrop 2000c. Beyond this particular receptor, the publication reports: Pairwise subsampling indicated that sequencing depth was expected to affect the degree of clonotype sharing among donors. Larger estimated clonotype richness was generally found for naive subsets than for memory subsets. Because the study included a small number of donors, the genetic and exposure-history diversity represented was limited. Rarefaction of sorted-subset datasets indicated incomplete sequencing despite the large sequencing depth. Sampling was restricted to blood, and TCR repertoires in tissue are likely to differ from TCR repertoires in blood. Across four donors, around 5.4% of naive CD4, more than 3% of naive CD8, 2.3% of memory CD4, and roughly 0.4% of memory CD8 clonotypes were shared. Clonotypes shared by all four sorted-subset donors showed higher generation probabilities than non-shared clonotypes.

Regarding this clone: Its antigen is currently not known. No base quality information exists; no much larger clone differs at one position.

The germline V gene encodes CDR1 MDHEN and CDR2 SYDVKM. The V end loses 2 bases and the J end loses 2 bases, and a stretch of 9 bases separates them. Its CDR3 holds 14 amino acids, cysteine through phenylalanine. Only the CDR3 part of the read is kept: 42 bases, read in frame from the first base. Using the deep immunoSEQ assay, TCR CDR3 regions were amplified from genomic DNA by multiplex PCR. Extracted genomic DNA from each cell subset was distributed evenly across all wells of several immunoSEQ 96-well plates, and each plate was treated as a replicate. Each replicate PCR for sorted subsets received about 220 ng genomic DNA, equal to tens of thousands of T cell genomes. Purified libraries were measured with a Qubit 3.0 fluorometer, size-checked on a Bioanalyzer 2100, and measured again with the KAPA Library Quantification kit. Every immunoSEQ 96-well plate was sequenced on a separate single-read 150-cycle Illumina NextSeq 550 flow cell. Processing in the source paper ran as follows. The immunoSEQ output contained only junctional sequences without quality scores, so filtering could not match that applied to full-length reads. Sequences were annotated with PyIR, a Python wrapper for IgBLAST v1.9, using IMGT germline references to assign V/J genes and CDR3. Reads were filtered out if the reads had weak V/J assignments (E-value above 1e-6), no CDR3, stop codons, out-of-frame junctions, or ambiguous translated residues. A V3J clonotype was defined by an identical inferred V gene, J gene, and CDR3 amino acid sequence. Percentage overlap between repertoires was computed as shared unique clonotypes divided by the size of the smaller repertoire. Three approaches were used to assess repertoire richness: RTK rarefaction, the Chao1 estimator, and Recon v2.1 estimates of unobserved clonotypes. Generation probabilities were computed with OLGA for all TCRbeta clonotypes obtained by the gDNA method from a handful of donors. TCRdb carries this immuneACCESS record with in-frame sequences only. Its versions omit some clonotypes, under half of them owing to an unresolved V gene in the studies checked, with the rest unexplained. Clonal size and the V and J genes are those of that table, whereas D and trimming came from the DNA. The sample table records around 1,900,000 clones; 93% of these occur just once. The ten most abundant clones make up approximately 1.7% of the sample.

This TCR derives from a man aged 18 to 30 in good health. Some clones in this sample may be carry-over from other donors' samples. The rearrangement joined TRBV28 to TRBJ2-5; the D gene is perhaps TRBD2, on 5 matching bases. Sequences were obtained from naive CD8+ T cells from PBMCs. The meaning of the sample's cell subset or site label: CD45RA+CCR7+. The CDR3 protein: CASSLGRLQETQYF. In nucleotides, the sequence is TGTGCCAGCAGTTTAGGGAGATTACAAGAGACCCAGTACTTC.